This T cell receptor beta chain was captured in a study of early T cells in non-severe SARS-CoV-2 infection. For the study at large: Chains were not paired, and sequencing was done on bulk RNA from unsorted whole blood. General observations from the study: Matching against VDJdb likely underestimated virus-specific expansions, favoring anti-spike CD8.

Germline lookup yields CDR1 MNHEY and CDR2 SVGAGI. V lost 6 bases and J lost 13, with 19 bases in between. This CDR3 is 12 amino acids long. Unique molecular identifiers tagged individual cDNA molecules. In TCRdb, the 5' RACE reads were re-called with MiXCR into one record per CDR3 protein. The sample records some 85,000 distinct CDR3 sequences, roughly 13% being singletons. On this clonotype: Its target is not known.

Material for sequencing was whole blood. The sequence came from an adult who was a healthcare worker with PCR-confirmed SARS-CoV-2 infection or an uninfected control (not recorded which). The chain links TRBV6-5 to TRBJ2-7; no clear D. The CDR3 DNA sequence: TGTGCCAGCAGCCCTTTGATCGGCCCCAACTACTTC. Amino acid sequence: CASSPLIGPNYF.